This T cell receptor beta chain was obtained from a study of cytomegalovirus exposure and HLA in healthy donors. Overall study context: There were 75 million to 95 million unique TCRs (from HLA-typed donors) in an early data release. Whole-study results and caveats: It is likely that the observed cluster of highly shared sequence variants was a sequencing artifact. Analysis was carried out at a later point, and it linked a missense DCLRE1C variant to TCR beta V- and J-gene trimming.

The PCR employed 60 Vbeta primers together with 13 Jbeta primers. TCRdb keeps only in-frame clones here, not all; method: immunoSEQ multiplex PCR. This table holds about 100,000 clones, 60% to 80% found once. Details on this clone: Antigen: not known.

Regarding donors, all were healthy bone marrow donors. Germline lookup yields CDR1 SGDLS and CDR2 YYNGEE. This CDR3 spans 15 amino acids. V dropped 0 bases and J dropped 6; count of bases not matched to a gene: 7. The sample consisted of PBMCs. The receptor's source is a man aged 50 or older in good health and CMV-seropositive. The rearrangement joins TRBV9 to TRBJ1-2, with 8 bases aligning to TRBD1. The CDR3 nucleotides are TGTGCCAGCAGCGTAGCTTTGTCAGGGGGCAATGGCTACACCTTC. Translated: CASSVALSGGNGYTF.